This T cell receptor (beta chain) was found in a study of OX40 agonist ivuxolimab in advanced cancers. The CDR3 covers 16 residues. Germline V lookup: CDR1 MGHRA, CDR2 YSYEKL. Trimming removed 4 bases at V and 2 bases at J, with 16 bases between. The method was immunoSEQ multiplex PCR; TCRdb's version includes in-frame clones alone and lacks a portion of them. The sample carries about 100,000 clones, approximately 90% recorded once. This clonotype was obtained from an adult with an advanced solid tumor such as melanoma, head and neck, liver or kidney cancer. The chain uses TRBV4-1 and TRBJ2-3; possible D gene TRBD1, 6 bases. This sample comprised CD4+ or CD8+ T cells sorted from blood, obtained in a trial of the OX40 agonist ivuxolimab. This CDR3 reads CASSLNRETYTDTQYF. CDR3 DNA sequence: TGCGCCAGCAGCCTAAACAGGGAAACATACACAGATACGCAGTATTTT.